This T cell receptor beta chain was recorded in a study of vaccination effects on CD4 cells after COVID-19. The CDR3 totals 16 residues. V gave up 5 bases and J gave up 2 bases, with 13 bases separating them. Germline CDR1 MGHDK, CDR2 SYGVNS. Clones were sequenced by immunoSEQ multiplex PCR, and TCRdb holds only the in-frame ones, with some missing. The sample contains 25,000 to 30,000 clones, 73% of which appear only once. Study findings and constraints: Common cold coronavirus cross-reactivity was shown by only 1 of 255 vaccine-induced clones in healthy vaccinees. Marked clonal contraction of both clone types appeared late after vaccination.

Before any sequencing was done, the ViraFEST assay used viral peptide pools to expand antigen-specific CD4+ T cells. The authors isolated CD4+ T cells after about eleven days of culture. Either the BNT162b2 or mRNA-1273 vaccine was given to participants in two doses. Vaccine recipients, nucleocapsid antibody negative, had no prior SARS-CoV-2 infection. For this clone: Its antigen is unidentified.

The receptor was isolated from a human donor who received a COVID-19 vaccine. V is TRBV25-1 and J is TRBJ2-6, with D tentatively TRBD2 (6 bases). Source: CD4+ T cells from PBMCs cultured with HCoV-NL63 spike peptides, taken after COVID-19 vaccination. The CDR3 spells CASSNPGGTGANVLTF. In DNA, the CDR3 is TGTGCCAGCAGTAACCCAGGAGGGACTGGGGCCAACGTCCTGACTTTC.